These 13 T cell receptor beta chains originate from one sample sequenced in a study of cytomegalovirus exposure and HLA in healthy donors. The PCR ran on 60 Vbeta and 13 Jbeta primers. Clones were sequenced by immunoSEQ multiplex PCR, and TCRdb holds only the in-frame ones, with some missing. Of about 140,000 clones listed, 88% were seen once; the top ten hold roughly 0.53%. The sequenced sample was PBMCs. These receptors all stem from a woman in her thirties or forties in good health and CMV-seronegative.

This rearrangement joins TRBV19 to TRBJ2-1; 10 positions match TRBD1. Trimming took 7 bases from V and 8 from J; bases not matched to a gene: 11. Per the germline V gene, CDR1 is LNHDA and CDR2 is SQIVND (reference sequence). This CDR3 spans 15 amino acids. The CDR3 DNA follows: TGTGCCAGTACAAATCCCGGGACAGGGGTGGATGAGCAGTTCTTC. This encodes CASTNPGTGVDEQFF.

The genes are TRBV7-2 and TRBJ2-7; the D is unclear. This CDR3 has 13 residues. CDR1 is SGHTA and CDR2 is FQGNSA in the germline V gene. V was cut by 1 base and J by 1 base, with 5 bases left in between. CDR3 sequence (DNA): TGTGCCAGCAGCTTAGGGGCATCCTACGAGCAGTACTTC. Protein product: CASSLGASYEQYF.

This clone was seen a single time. The CDR3 DNA reads as TGTGCCTGGAGTACTTACCTGGAGCAGTACTTC. Translation: CAWSTYLEQYF. The chain recombines TRBV30 with TRBJ2-7; D is undetermined. V gave up 2 bases and J gave up 7 bases, with 9 bases separating them. Germline lookup yields CDR1 GTSNPN and CDR2 SVGIG (reference sequence). CDR3 size: 11 residues.

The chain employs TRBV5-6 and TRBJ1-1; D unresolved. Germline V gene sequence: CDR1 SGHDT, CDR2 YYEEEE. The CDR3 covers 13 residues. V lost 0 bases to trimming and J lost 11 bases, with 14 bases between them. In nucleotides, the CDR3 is TGTGCCAGCAGCTTGGATCGCGGGCCCAGGGCTTTCTTT. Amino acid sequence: CASSLDRGPRAFF.

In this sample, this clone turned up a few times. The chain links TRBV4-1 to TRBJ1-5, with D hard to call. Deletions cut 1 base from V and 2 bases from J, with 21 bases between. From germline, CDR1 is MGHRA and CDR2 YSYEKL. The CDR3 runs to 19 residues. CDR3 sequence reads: CASSQVPTERPRGNQPQHF. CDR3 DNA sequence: TGCGCCAGCAGCCAAGTACCGACGGAACGGCCCCGGGGCAATCAGCCCCAGCATTTT.

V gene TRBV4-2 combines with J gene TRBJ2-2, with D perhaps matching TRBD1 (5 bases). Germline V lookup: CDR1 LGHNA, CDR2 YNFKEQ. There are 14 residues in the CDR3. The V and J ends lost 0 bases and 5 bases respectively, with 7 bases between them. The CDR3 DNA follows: TGTGCCAGCAGCCAAGATGGGGCAACCGGGGAGCTGTTTTTT. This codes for CASSQDGATGELFF.

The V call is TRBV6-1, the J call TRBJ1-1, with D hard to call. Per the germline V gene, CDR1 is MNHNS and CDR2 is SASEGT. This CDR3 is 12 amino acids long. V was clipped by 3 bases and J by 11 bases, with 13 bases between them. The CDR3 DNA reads TGTGCCAGCAGTGATTGGGGAGGAAGGGCTTTCTTT. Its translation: CASSDWGGRAFF.

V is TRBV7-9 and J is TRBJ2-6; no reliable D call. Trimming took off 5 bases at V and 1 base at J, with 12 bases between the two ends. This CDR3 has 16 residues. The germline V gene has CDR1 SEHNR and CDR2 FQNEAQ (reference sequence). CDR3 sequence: CASSPLVLSGANVLTF. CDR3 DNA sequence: TGTGCCAGCAGCCCCCTGGTTCTATCTGGGGCCAACGTCCTGACTTTC.

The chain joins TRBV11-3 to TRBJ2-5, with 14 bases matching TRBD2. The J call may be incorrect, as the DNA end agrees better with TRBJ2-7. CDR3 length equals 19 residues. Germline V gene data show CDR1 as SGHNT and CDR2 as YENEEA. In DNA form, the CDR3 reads TGTGCCAGCAGCCATAAGGGACTAGCGGGGGCCATTACCGACTACGAGCAGTACTTC. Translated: CASSHKGLAGAITDYEQYF.

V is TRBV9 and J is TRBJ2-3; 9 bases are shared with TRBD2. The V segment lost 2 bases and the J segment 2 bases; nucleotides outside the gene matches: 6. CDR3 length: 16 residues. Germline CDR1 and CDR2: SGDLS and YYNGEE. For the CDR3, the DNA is TGTGCCAGCAGCGTCTTTAGCGGGAGTGTCACAGATACGCAGTATTTT. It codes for CASSVFSGSVTDTQYF.

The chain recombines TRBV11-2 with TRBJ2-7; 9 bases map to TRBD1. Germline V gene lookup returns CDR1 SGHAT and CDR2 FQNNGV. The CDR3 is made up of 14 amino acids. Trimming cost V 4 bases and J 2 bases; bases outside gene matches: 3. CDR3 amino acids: CASSYGTGPYEQYF. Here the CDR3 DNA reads TGTGCCAGCAGCTACGGGACAGGGCCCTACGAGCAGTACTTC.

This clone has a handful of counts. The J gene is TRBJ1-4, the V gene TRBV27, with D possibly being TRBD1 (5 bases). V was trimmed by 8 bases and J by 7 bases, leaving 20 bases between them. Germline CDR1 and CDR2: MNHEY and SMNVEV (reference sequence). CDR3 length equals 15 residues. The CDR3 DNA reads TGTGCCAGCGACCGCCGGCAGGGCAGGAGTGAAAAACTGTTTTTT. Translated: CASDRRQGRSEKLFF.

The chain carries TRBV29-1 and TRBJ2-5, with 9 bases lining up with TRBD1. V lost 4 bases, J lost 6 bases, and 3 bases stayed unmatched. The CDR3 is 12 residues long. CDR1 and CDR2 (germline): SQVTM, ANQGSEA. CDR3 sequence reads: CSVGQGVKTQYF. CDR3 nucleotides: TGCAGCGTTGGACAGGGGGTAAAGACCCAGTACTTC.